One sample yielded the 21 T cell receptor beta chains listed below, sequenced in a study of blood T cell repertoires in COVID-19 (TCRdb year 2020). The library relied on the immunoSEQ multiplex PCR assay. This immuneACCESS table, as held by TCRdb, lists in-frame sequences with V and J called but not all clones. Of the missing ones, under half trace to an unresolved V gene in checked studies; the others have no known cause. Present in this sample are roughly 180,000 clones, around 85% of which were seen just once. Of the sample, 6.5% to 9% falls within the top ten clones. The specimen sequenced was peripheral blood. The receptors derive from a woman aged 60 to 75 with acute or convalescent COVID-19.

The CDR3 sequence: CASSLSTQGYFSPLHF. The DNA of the CDR3 is TGTGCCAGCAGCTTATCAACCCAGGGGTATTTTTCACCCCTCCACTTT. The V gene is TRBV11-2, the J gene TRBJ1-6, with TRBD1 as a possible D gene (6 bases). The V end lost 2 bases, the J end lost 9 bases, and 17 bases lay between the germline ends. The CDR3 loop spans 16 amino acids. Germline-derived CDR1 and CDR2 are SGHAT and FQNNGV.

The rearrangement joins TRBV7-9 to TRBJ2-1; 13 bases are shared with TRBD2. V lost 8 bases, J lost 5 bases, and 6 bases stayed unmatched. CDR3 length: 15 amino acids. Germline values: CDR1 SEHNR, CDR2 FQNEAQ (reference sequence). The CDR3 nucleotides are TGTGCCAGCTCCCCTGGACTAGCGGGAGACAATGAGCAGTTCTTC. Amino acid sequence: CASSPGLAGDNEQFF.

This chain joins TRBV19 and TRBJ1-1; 10 positions agree with TRBD1. CDR1 LNHDA and CDR2 SQIVND come from the germline V gene (reference sequence). This CDR3 region has 15 residues. The junction had 8 bases not matched to a gene; V was cut back by 5 bases and J by 5 bases. In DNA form, the CDR3 reads TGTGCCAGTAGTCCGATGGACAGGGGGGTAACTGAAGCTTTCTTT. Protein product: CASSPMDRGVTEAFF.

The genes are TRBV7-2 and TRBJ1-1, with a possible D match to TRBD1 (5 bases). Germline V gene data show CDR1 as SGHTA and CDR2 as FQGNSA. Trimming stripped 2 bases from V and 0 bases from J, with 7 bases between. The CDR3 runs 14 residues. CDR3 coding DNA: TGTGCCAGCAGCTTACAGGGTTTGAACACTGAAGCTTTCTTT. Amino acid sequence: CASSLQGLNTEAFF. Drawing the rest from reference TRBV7-2 and TRBJ1-1, the complete variable domain is GAGVSQSPSNKVTEKGKDVELRCDPISGHTALYWYRQSLGQGLEFLIYFQGNSAPDKSGLPSDRFSAERTGGSVSTLTIQRTQQEDSAVYLCASSLQGLNTEAFFGQGTRLTVV.

The chain combines TRBV19 with TRBJ1-2, with 9 bases aligning to TRBD1. Germline-derived CDR1 and CDR2 are LNHDA and SQIVND (reference sequence). Trimming removed 4 bases from V and 5 bases from J; junction bases left unmatched: 14. CDR3 length: 17 residues. CDR3 coding DNA: TGTGCCAGTAGTAAAGGACAGGGGACCGTCTGGGGATATGGCTACACCTTC. Residues: CASSKGQGTVWGYGYTF.

This chain uses TRBV6-5 with TRBJ1-2; possible D gene TRBD1, 5 bases. V gave up 5 bases and J gave up 8 bases, with 21 bases separating them. The CDR3 totals 15 residues. CDR1 and CDR2 from the germline V gene are MNHEY and SVGAGI. The DNA of the CDR3 is TGTGCCAGCAGTAGGGGCCGGGACTCCCGGCTGGGCTACACCTTC. Protein product: CASSRGRDSRLGYTF.

The chain's CDR3 is CAWTRDYNEQFF. In nucleotides, the CDR3 is TGTGCCTGGACACGGGACTACAATGAGCAGTTCTTC. V gene TRBV30 combines with J gene TRBJ2-1, with a possible D match to TRBD2 (5 bases). The CDR3 is made up of 12 amino acids. V lost 4 bases to trimming and J lost 3 bases, with 7 bases between them. Germline assignment: CDR1 GTSNPN and CDR2 SVGIG (reference sequence). Together with reference TRBV30 and TRBJ2-1, the CDR3 gives the full variable domain: SQTIHQWPATLVQPVGSPLSLECTVEGTSNPNLYWYRQAAGRGLQLLFYSVGIGQISSEVPQNLSASRPQDRQFILSSKKLLLSDSGFYLCAWTRDYNEQFFGPGTRLTVL.

The chain combines TRBV11-2 with TRBJ1-1; no clear D. Per germline, CDR1 SGHAT and CDR2 FQNNGV. The CDR3 sequence is 13 residues long. Trimming pared 1 base from V and 8 bases from J, leaving 11 bases between. The CDR3 reads CASSLGWAGEAFF. CDR3 nucleotide sequence: TGTGCCAGCAGCTTAGGGTGGGCGGGGGAAGCTTTCTTT.

J is TRBJ1-6 and V is TRBV29-1, with D possibly TRBD1 on 6 matching bases. Per the germline V gene, CDR1 is SQVTM and CDR2 is ANQGSEA. The CDR3 has 13 residues. The germline V and J ends were trimmed by 6 bases and 7 bases, with 13 bases remaining between them. CDR3 amino acids: CSVRTGPNSPLHF. For the CDR3, the DNA is TGCAGCGTACGAACAGGGCCGAATTCACCCCTCCACTTT.

The rearrangement links TRBV7-6 to TRBJ2-1, with 7 bases matching TRBD2. CDR3 length: 17 amino acids. V lost 1 base, J lost 9 bases, and 15 bases stayed unmatched. Germline CDR1 reads SGHVS; CDR2 reads FNYEAQ. The CDR3 sequence is CASSLGRASGKRFEQFF. The CDR3 region has the DNA TGTGCCAGCAGCTTAGGGCGAGCCAGCGGGAAGAGATTTGAGCAGTTCTTC.

The rearrangement links TRBV2 to TRBJ1-2, with 8 bases identical to TRBD1. Germline-derived CDR1 and CDR2 are SNHLY and FYNNEI. The CDR3 is 13 residues long. Trimming at V came to 9 bases and at J to 5 bases, leaving 8 bases not matched to a gene. CDR3 bases: TGTGCCAGTGGGACAGGCTCTTCATATGGCTACACCTTC. This translates into CASGTGSSYGYTF. The entire variable domain, with the rest obtained from reference TRBV2 and TRBJ1-2, is as follows: EPEVTQTPSHQVTQMGQEVILRCVPISNHLYFYWYRQILGQKVEFLVSFYNNEISEKSEIFDDQFSVERPDGSNFTLKIRSTKLEDSAMYFCASGTGSSYGYTFGSGTRLTVV.

The chain recombines TRBV6-6 with TRBJ1-1, with a tentative D call TRBD1 (5 bases). Looked up from germline, CDR1 is MNHNY and CDR2 is SVGAGI (reference sequence). V dropped 5 bases and J dropped 8 bases, with 12 bases sitting between them. The CDR3 is 12 residues long. As DNA, the CDR3 is TGTGCCAGCAGTGGCACGGGGGAGGAAGCTTTCTTT. Translating gives CASSGTGEEAFF.

CDR3 loop: CASSWRTGGANYGYTF. CDR3 DNA sequence: TGTGCCAGCAGTTGGAGGACAGGGGGAGCTAACTATGGCTACACCTTC. J is TRBJ1-2 and V is TRBV27; 10 bases are a match to TRBD1. Trimming removed 4 bases from V and 0 bases from J; junction bases left unmatched: 5. Germline loops: CDR1 MNHEY, CDR2 SMNVEV (reference sequence). The CDR3 has 16 amino acids.

This clone was recorded only once. The rearrangement uses TRBV2 and TRBJ1-1; possibly TRBD1 for D (6 bases). Looked up from germline, CDR1 is SNHLY and CDR2 is FYNNEI. CDR3 length: 15 amino acids. V was shortened by 8 bases and J by 0 bases, with 16 bases between the two germline ends. This chain's CDR3 is CASLPQGIMNTEAFF. Here the CDR3 DNA reads TGTGCCAGCCTCCCACAGGGTATCATGAACACTGAAGCTTTCTTT.

This clone was seen just once. J is TRBJ2-7 and V is TRBV28, with D possibly matching TRBD1 (5 bases). Trimming removed 6 bases from V and 3 bases from J, with 12 bases in between. Per the germline V gene, CDR1 is MDHEN and CDR2 is SYDVKM. This CDR3 comprises 13 residues. In DNA form, the CDR3 reads TGTGCCAGCAGCCAGGGCGTGAGCTACGAGCAGTACTTC. It encodes CASSQGVSYEQYF.

This clone was seen only a few times. The chain recombines TRBV3-1 (or the pseudogene TRBV3-2) with TRBJ2-1, with TRBD2 matching over 13 bases. The CDR3 covers 16 residues. Looked up from germline, CDR1 is LGHDT and CDR2 is YNNKEL (reference sequence). V lost 4 bases to trimming and J lost 9 bases; unmatched junction nucleotides: 9. The CDR3: CASSLTTSGRTGEQFF. In DNA form, the CDR3 reads TGTGCCAGCAGCCTGACGACTAGCGGGAGGACTGGTGAGCAGTTCTTC.

The V call is TRBV3-1 (or the pseudogene TRBV3-2), the J call TRBJ2-1; D remains ambiguous. Germline V gene data show CDR1 as LGHDT and CDR2 as YNNKEL (reference sequence). Trimming took off 1 base at V and 6 bases at J, with 10 bases between the two ends. The length of the CDR3 is 14 residues. The CDR3 nucleotides are TGTGCCAGCAGCCAAGTTATCTCGGTCAATGAGCAGTTCTTC. This codes for CASSQVISVNEQFF.

The chain combines TRBV15 with TRBJ2-2, with a tentative D call TRBD2 (7 bases). Germline V CDR1 and CDR2: LNHNV, YYDKDF (reference sequence). The V end lost 6 bases, the J end lost 6 bases, and 20 bases lay between the germline ends. The length of the CDR3 is 16 residues. CDR3 bases: TGTGCCACCAGTCCTGGGGGGGGCGCTGGTCCCGGGGAGCTGTTTTTT. Translation gives CATSPGGGAGPGELFF.

The chain uses TRBV14 and TRBJ2-1, with TRBD2 as a possible D gene (5 bases). The CDR3 is made up of 17 amino acids. With 0 bases removed from V and 3 bases from J, the gap between germline ends came to 15 bases. Germline assignment: CDR1 SGHDN and CDR2 FVKESK. In DNA, the CDR3 is TGTGCCAGCAGCCAAGATCCAAGGACTCGAATCTACAATGAGCAGTTCTTC. Its translation is CASSQDPRTRIYNEQFF.

This rearrangement joins TRBV7-3 to TRBJ2-1; perhaps TRBD1 as D (5 bases). Germline CDR1 is SGHTA and CDR2 is FQGTGA. The CDR3 totals 15 residues. The ends were cut back, 2 bases at V and 0 bases at J, with 8 bases in the middle. The CDR3 here is CASSLHQGSYNEQFF. In nucleotides, the CDR3 is TGTGCCAGCAGCTTACATCAGGGCTCCTACAATGAGCAGTTCTTC.

This chain joins TRBV24-1 and TRBJ2-2, with TRBD1 matching 9 bases. Per the germline V gene, CDR1 is KGHDR and CDR2 is SFDVKD. The CDR3 loop spans 15 amino acids. The ends lost 3 bases at V and 7 bases at J; junction bases unmatched: 5. The DNA for the CDR3 is TGTGCCACCAGTGATCCGGGACAGGGTAGCGGGGAGCTGTTTTTT. Translation gives CATSDPGQGSGELFF.